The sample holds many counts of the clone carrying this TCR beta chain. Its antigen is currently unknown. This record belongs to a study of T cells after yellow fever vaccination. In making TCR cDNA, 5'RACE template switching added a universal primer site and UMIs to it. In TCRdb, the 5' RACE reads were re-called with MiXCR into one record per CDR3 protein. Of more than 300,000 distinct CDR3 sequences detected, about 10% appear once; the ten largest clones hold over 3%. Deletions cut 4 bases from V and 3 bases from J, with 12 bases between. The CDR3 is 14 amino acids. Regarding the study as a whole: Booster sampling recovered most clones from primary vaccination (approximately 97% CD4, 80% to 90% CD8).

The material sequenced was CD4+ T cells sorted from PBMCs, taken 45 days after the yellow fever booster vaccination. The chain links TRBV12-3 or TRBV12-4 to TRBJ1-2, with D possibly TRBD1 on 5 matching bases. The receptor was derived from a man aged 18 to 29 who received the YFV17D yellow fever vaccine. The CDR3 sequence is CASSSGFSHYGYTF. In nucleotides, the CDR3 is TGTGCCAGCAGTTCAGGGTTCTCGCACTATGGCTACACCTTC.